The 9 T cell receptor beta chains reported below all come from one sample, sequenced in a study of cytomegalovirus exposure and HLA in healthy donors. It was with 60 Vbeta and 13 Jbeta primers that the PCR ran. Assay used: immunoSEQ multiplex PCR; TCRdb lists only in-frame clones, some missing. The sample includes approximately 160,000 clones, around 80% of them seen just once. Sequencing input: PBMCs. The receptors derive from a human donor in good health.

The rearrangement joins TRBV12-5 to TRBJ2-1; 8 nucleotides align to TRBD2. The germline V gene has CDR1 LGHNT and CDR2 FRNRAP. The CDR3 spans 13 residues. V lost 11 bases, J lost 4 bases, and 7 bases stayed unmatched. As DNA, the CDR3 is TGTGCTGCAGCGGGGGCCGATTACAATGAGCAGTTCTTC. Protein product: CAAAGADYNEQFF.

The chain has TRBV12-5 and TRBJ2-3; the D gene is possibly TRBD1 (5 bases). V lost 1 base, J lost 4 bases, and 6 bases lay in between. Germline CDR1 LGHNT, CDR2 FRNRAP. The CDR3 loop spans 13 amino acids. The CDR3 is CASGLGGADTQYF. The CDR3 DNA reads TGTGCTAGTGGTTTGGGGGGCGCAGATACGCAGTATTTT.

The genes are TRBV11-3 and TRBJ2-3; 10 bases agree with TRBD1. This CDR3 is 16 amino acids long. Germline CDR1 SGHNT, CDR2 YENEEA. The V segment lost 4 bases and the J segment 1 base; nucleotides outside the gene matches: 5. The CDR3 region is CASSSPGTGGTDTQYF. CDR3 nucleotides: TGTGCCAGCAGCTCCCCCGGGACAGGGGGCACAGATACGCAGTATTTT.

This clone was seen only a few times. The chain links TRBV4-1 to TRBJ2-6; 8 nucleotides match TRBD1. V lost 4 bases and J lost 0; bases outside the gene matches: 5. The CDR3 has 17 residues. Germline loops: CDR1 MGHRA, CDR2 YSYEKL. The CDR3 protein is CASSPRTGSSGANVLTF. DNA for the CDR3: TGCGCCAGCAGCCCGAGGACAGGGAGCTCTGGGGCCAACGTCCTGACTTTC.

The CDR3: CASSLPGNSNQPQHF. The DNA for the CDR3 is TGTGCCAGCAGTTTACCCGGTAATAGCAATCAGCCCCAGCATTTT. The V call is TRBV27, the J call TRBJ1-5; no clear D gene. This CDR3 spans 15 amino acids. Germline V gene lookup returns CDR1 MNHEY and CDR2 SMNVEV (reference sequence). The ends were cut back, 2 bases at V and 0 bases at J, with 8 bases in the middle.

The genes are TRBV5-8 and TRBJ2-6, with a possible D match to TRBD2 (6 bases). From germline, CDR1 is SGHTS and CDR2 YDEGEE. Trimming removed 2 bases from V and 2 bases from J, with 11 bases in between. CDR3 length: 16 amino acids. CDR3 in DNA: TGTGCCAGCAGCTTAAGGAGGGGAGCTGGGGCCAACGTCCTGACTTTC. Translation: CASSLRRGAGANVLTF.

This chain links TRBV19 with TRBJ2-3; the match to TRBD2 covers 8 bases. CDR1 and CDR2 (germline): LNHDA, SQIVND (reference sequence). V trimming: 1 base; J trimming: 6 bases; junction bases outside the gene matches: 12. The CDR3 covers 17 residues. The CDR3 DNA is TGTGCCAGTAGTATAGTCCTAGCGGGCGCTTACGGGGATACGCAGTATTTT. As protein: CASSIVLAGAYGDTQYF. The full variable domain, with the rest looked up from reference TRBV19 and TRBJ2-3, is DGGITQSPKYLFRKEGQNVTLSCEQNLNHDAMYWYRQDPGQGLRLIYYSQIVNDFQKGDIAEGYSVSREKKESFPLTVTSAQKNPTAFYLCASSIVLAGAYGDTQYFGPGTRLTVL.

The chain has TRBV7-9 and TRBJ2-7, with 7 bases matching TRBD2. J gave up 6 bases and V 1 base, and 3 bases lay outside the gene matches. This CDR3 region has 13 residues. In germline, CDR1 is SEHNR, CDR2 FQNEAQ (reference sequence). The CDR3 loop reads CASSLGGGGEQYF. DNA of the CDR3: TGTGCCAGCAGCTTAGGGGGGGGAGGCGAGCAGTACTTC.

The genes are TRBV28 and TRBJ2-7, with 15 bases fitting TRBD2. The CDR3 spans 18 residues. Germline CDR1 and CDR2: MDHEN and SYDVKM. The V segment lost 3 bases and the J segment 1 base; nucleotides outside the gene matches: 7. CDR3 nucleotides: TGTGCCAGCAGTTTCCACGGACTAGCGGGGGGGCATTCCTACGAGCAGTACTTC. This translates into CASSFHGLAGGHSYEQYF. Full variable domain (missing parts from reference TRBV28 and TRBJ2-7): DVKVTQSSRYLVKRTGEKVFLECVQDMDHENMFWYRQDPGLGLRLIYFSYDVKMKEKGDIPEGYSVSREKKERFSLILESASTNQTSMYLCASSFHGLAGGHSYEQYFGPGTRLTVT.